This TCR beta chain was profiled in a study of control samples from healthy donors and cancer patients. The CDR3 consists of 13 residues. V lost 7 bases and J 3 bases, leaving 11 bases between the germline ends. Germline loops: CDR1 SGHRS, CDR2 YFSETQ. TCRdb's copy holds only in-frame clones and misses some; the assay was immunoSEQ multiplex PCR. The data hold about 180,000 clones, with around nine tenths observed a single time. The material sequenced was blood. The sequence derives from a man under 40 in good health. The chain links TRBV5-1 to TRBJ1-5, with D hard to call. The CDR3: CASSEGNNQPQHF. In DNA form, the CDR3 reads TGCGCCAGCTCTGAAGGGAACAATCAGCCCCAGCATTTT.